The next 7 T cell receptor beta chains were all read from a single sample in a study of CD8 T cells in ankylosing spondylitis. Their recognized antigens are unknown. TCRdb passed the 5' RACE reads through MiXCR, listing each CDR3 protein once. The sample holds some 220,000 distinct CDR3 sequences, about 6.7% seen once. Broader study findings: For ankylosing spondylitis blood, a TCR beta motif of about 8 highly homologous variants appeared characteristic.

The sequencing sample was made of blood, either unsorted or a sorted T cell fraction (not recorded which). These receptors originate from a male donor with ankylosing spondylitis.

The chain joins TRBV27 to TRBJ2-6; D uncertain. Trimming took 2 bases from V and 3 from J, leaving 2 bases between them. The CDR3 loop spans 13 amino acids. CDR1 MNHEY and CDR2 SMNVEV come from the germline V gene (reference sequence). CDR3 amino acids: CASSLDGANVLTF. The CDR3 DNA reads TGTGCCAGCAGTTTAGATGGGGCCAACGTCCTGACTTTC.

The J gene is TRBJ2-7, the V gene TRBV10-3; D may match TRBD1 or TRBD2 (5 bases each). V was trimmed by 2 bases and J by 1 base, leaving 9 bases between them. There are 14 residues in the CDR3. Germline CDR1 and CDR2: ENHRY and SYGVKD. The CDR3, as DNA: TGTGCCATCAGTGAGCGGGACCGTTCCTACGAGCAGTACTTC. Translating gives CAISERDRSYEQYF.

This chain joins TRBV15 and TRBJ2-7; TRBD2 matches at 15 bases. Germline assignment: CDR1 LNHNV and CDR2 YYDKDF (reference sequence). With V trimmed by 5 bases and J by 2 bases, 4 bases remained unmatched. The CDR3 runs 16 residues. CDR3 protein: CATSEGLAGGTYEQYF. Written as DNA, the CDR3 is TGTGCCACCAGCGAGGGACTAGCGGGAGGCACCTACGAGCAGTACTTC.

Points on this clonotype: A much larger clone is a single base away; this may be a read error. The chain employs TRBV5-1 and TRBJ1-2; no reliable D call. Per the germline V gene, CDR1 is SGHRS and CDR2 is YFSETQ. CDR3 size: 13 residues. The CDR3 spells CARSLIILYGYTF. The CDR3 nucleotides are TGCGCCAGAAGCTTAATAATCCTCTATGGCTACACCTTC.

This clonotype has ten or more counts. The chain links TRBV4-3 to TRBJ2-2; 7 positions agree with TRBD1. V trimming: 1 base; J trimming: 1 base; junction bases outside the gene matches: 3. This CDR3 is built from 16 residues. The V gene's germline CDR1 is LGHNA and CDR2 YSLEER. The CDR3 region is CASSQGTGVNTGELFF. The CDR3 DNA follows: TGCGCCAGCAGCCAAGGCACAGGGGTGAACACCGGGGAGCTGTTTTTT.

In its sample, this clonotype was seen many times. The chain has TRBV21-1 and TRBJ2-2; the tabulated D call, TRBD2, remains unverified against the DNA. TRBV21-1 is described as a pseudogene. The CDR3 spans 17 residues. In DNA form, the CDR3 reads TGTGCCAGCAGCACCCGACTAGCGGGTGCGAACACCGGGGAGCTGTTTTTT. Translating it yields CASSTRLAGANTGELFF.

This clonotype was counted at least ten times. The CDR3 nucleotides read TGCAGCGTTGAAGATCCAAGGGAGGCTGAGCAGTTCTTC. Its translation is CSVEDPREAEQFF. V is TRBV29-1 and J is TRBJ2-1, with a possible D match to TRBD2 (6 bases). This CDR3 is built from 13 residues. Germline loops: CDR1 SQVTM, CDR2 ANQGSEA. V was cut by 0 bases and J by 9 bases, with 12 bases left in between.